What follows are 15 T cell receptor beta chains derived from one specimen sequenced in a study of technical replicates of blood from a handful of donors. Assay used: immunoSEQ multiplex PCR; TCRdb lists only in-frame clones, some missing. The sample shows about 83,000 clones, around 94% of them seen only once. Sequenced sample: T cells isolated from PBMCs. All receptors come from a human donor in good health.

This clone was detected only a few times. The chain is built from TRBV5-1 and TRBJ1-1, with no clear D. The CDR3 covers 14 residues. Germline V gene lookup returns CDR1 SGHRS and CDR2 YFSETQ. Trimming removed 0 bases from V and 2 bases from J, with 8 bases in between. The CDR3 DNA follows: TGCGCCAGCAGCTTGGCCCAGTCCAACACTGAAGCTTTCTTT. Its translation is CASSLAQSNTEAFF. The full variable domain, in which reference TRBV5-1 and TRBJ1-1 provide the parts outside the CDR3, is KAGVTQTPRYLIKTRGQQVTLSCSPISGHRSVSWYQQTPGQGLQFLFEYFSETQRNKGNFPGRFSGRQFSNSRSEMNVSTLELGDSALYLCASSLAQSNTEAFFGQGTRLTVV.

The CDR3 sequence is CATSKGWTEAFF. As DNA, the CDR3 is TGTGCCACTTCAAAGGGGTGGACTGAAGCTTTCTTT. The chain recombines TRBV30 with TRBJ1-1, with a tentative D call TRBD1 (5 bases). V lost 8 bases, J lost 5 bases, and 15 bases lay in between. Germline V gene data show CDR1 as GTSNPN and CDR2 as SVGIG (reference sequence). The CDR3 has 12 amino acids.

This rearrangement joins TRBV7-8 to TRBJ1-1, with TRBD1 identical over 7 bases. The CDR3 contains 15 residues. The trim removed 1 base at V and 0 bases at J, leaving 2 bases unmatched. Germline V lookup: CDR1 SGHVS, CDR2 FQNEAQ. Written as DNA, the CDR3 is TGTGCCAGCAGCTTAGGGGGACAGTTGAACACTGAAGCTTTCTTT. Encoded protein: CASSLGGQLNTEAFF.

The chain uses TRBV6-5 and TRBJ2-7; 7 positions agree with TRBD2. Germline V gene lookup returns CDR1 MNHEY and CDR2 SVGAGI. J lost 1 base, V lost 6 bases, and 3 bases had no gene match. CDR3 length equals 13 residues. The CDR3 spells CASRAGYSYEQYF. The CDR3 DNA sequence: TGTGCCAGCAGAGCGGGGTATTCCTACGAGCAGTACTTC.

V and J are TRBV2 and TRBJ1-1, with 8 bases lining up with TRBD1. This CDR3 has 14 residues. CDR1 and CDR2 from the germline V gene are SNHLY and FYNNEI. Germline trimming cut 5 bases from V and 5 bases from J; bases unmatched to any gene: 7. CDR3 nucleotide sequence: TGTGCCAGCAGTCCCGGGACAGGCTTTACTGAAGCTTTCTTT. It translates to CASSPGTGFTEAFF.

The chain links TRBV2 to TRBJ2-5; D remains unclear. Deletions cut 7 bases from V and 7 bases from J, with 10 bases between. The CDR3 has 11 amino acids. CDR1 and CDR2 from the germline V gene are SNHLY and FYNNEI. The CDR3 region is CASTRTRTQYF. The CDR3 DNA follows: TGTGCCAGCACCCGAACACGGACCCAGTACTTC. The whole variable domain, filled in from reference TRBV2 and TRBJ2-5, reads EPEVTQTPSHQVTQMGQEVILRCVPISNHLYFYWYRQILGQKVEFLVSFYNNEISEKSEIFDDQFSVERPDGSNFTLKIRSTKLEDSAMYFCASTRTRTQYFGPGTRLLVL.

The V and J genes are TRBV29-1 and TRBJ2-7; 9 nucleotides agree with TRBD2. V dropped 4 bases and J dropped 2; count of bases not matched to a gene: 6. The length of the CDR3 is 14 residues. Germline CDR1 SQVTM, CDR2 ANQGSEA. In DNA, the CDR3 is TGCAGCGTTGGTACAGCGGGAGGTCCCTACGAGCAGTACTTC. Its translation is CSVGTAGGPYEQYF.

V is TRBV29-1 and J is TRBJ2-3; 8 bases align to TRBD2. CDR1 and CDR2 (germline): SQVTM, ANQGSEA. The junction had 2 bases not matched to a gene; V was cut back by 5 bases and J by 7 bases. The CDR3 covers 11 residues. The CDR3 here is CSVRGGNTQYF. CDR3 in DNA: TGCAGCGTTCGGGGGGGAAATACGCAGTATTTT.

This chain links TRBV27 with TRBJ2-7; D is possibly TRBD2 (7 bases). Trimming removed 5 bases from V and 3 bases from J, with 14 bases in between. CDR3 length equals 14 residues. CDR1 MNHEY and CDR2 SMNVEV come from the germline V gene (reference sequence). The CDR3 coding sequence is TGTGCCAGCAGTCCTGGCGGGGGCTACTACGAGCAGTACTTC. Translated: CASSPGGGYYEQYF.

This clone was found once. This chain connects TRBV19 to TRBJ2-7; D perhaps matches TRBD2 (6 bases). Germline V gene sequence: CDR1 LNHDA, CDR2 SQIVND (reference sequence). V was clipped by 1 base and J by 10 bases, with 17 bases between them. The CDR3 is 14 amino acids. This CDR3 reads CASSIVGGLGGQYF. CDR3 bases: TGTGCCAGTAGTATAGTTGGGGGGTTGGGGGGACAGTACTTC.

The chain has TRBV28 and TRBJ1-1; D call uncertain. This CDR3 region has 15 residues. Germline V gene lookup returns CDR1 MDHEN and CDR2 SYDVKM. The V end was cut by 2 bases, the J end by 4 bases, with 14 bases between. The CDR3 protein is CASSLTVGRPTEAFF. CDR3 DNA: TGTGCCAGCAGTTTAACAGTGGGCCGCCCCACTGAAGCTTTCTTT.

The chain employs TRBV27 and TRBJ2-7; 7 bases are a match to TRBD1. With V trimmed by 7 bases and J by 2 bases, 11 bases remained unmatched. The CDR3 covers 15 residues. CDR1 MNHEY and CDR2 SMNVEV come from the germline V gene (reference sequence). The CDR3 reads CASTPLPGTAYEQYF. The CDR3 bases are TGTGCCAGCACCCCTCTACCTGGGACAGCCTACGAGCAGTACTTC.

The chain employs TRBV5-8 and TRBJ2-5; perhaps TRBD2 as D (7 bases). The V end was cut by 7 bases, the J end by 5 bases, with 21 bases between. The CDR3 runs to 15 residues. Germline V gives CDR1 SGHTS, CDR2 YDEGEE. CDR3: CASPLRGGAWETQYF. DNA of the CDR3: TGTGCCAGCCCCCTAAGGGGGGGGGCGTGGGAGACCCAGTACTTC. Supplemented by reference TRBV5-8 and TRBJ2-5, the full variable domain reads EAGVTQSPTHLIKTRGQQATLRCSPISGHTSVYWYQQALGLGLQFLLWYDEGEERNRGNFPPRFSGRQFPNYSSELNVNALELEDSALYLCASPLRGGAWETQYFGPGTRLLVL.

The chain has TRBV6-6 and TRBJ2-2; 9 positions agree with TRBD1. The J segment lost 3 bases and the V segment lost 6 bases, leaving 8 bases of the junction unmatched. The CDR3 contains 16 residues. From germline, CDR1 is MNHNY and CDR2 SVGAGI (reference sequence). CDR3 amino acids: CASRTGGSSYTGELFF. The CDR3 bases are TGTGCCAGCAGAACAGGGGGCTCGTCGTACACCGGGGAGCTGTTTTTT.

V and J are TRBV29-1 and TRBJ1-1; a weak D match, TRBD1 (6 bases). The CDR3 runs to 11 residues. Germline lookup yields CDR1 SQVTM and CDR2 ANQGSEA. V was clipped by 6 bases and J by 7 bases, with 12 bases between them. DNA for the CDR3: TGCAGCGTGGTAGGGGGGGTTGAAGCTTTCTTT. Its translation is CSVVGGVEAFF. The whole variable domain, filled in from reference TRBV29-1 and TRBJ1-1, reads SAVISQKPSRDICQRGTSLTIQCQVDSQVTMMFWYRQQPGQSLTLIATANQGSEATYESGFVIDKFPISRPNLTFSTLTVSNMSPEDSSIYLCSVVGGVEAFFGQGTRLTVV.